One and the same sample provided the 19 T cell receptor beta chains below, sequenced in a study of blood T cell repertoires in COVID-19 (TCRdb year 2020). Library construction relied on the immunoSEQ multiplex PCR assay. TCRdb took this table from immuneACCESS and kept in-frame rearrangements with V and J called. Such tables lack part of the clones; where checked against another copy, unresolved V genes explain under half of the gap, and the rest is unexplained. The sample records more than 200,000 clones, 70% to 90% of which are singletons. Around 9.3% of the sample is held by the ten biggest clonotypes. Sequencing used peripheral blood. The origin of the receptors is a woman at least 80 years old with acute or convalescent COVID-19.

The chain couples TRBV3-1 (or the pseudogene TRBV3-2) to TRBJ1-1, with no clear D. The V gene's germline CDR1 is LGHDT and CDR2 YNNKEL (reference sequence). The CDR3 totals 15 residues. V was trimmed by 1 base and J by 4 bases, leaving 13 bases between them. CDR3 bases: TGTGCCAGCAGCCAAGTCAGACACCCTCTCACTGAAGCTTTCTTT. Its protein is CASSQVRHPLTEAFF.

The V call is TRBV5-1, the J call TRBJ1-4, with unresolved D. V was shortened by 4 bases and J by 2 bases, with 9 bases between the two germline ends. CDR1 and CDR2 from the germline V gene are SGHRS and YFSETQ. This CDR3 is built from 14 residues. CDR3: CASSPGDTNEKLFF. CDR3 nucleotides: TGCGCCAGCAGCCCCGGGGATACTAATGAAAAACTGTTTTTT.

The chain uses TRBV6-2 or TRBV6-3 and TRBJ1-6, with 10 bases matching TRBD1. The CDR3 contains 14 residues. Germline CDR1 reads MNHEY; CDR2 reads SVGEGT. After removal of 5 bases from V and 10 bases from J, the junction contained 5 bases not matched to a gene. The CDR3 loop reads CASSPGTGVSPLHF. For the CDR3, the DNA is TGTGCCAGCAGTCCCGGGACAGGGGTATCACCCCTCCACTTT.

The V gene is TRBV7-6, the J gene TRBJ1-6; D possibly corresponds to TRBD1 (5 bases). Looked up from germline, CDR1 is SGHVS and CDR2 is FNYEAQ. Trimming left V 0 bases short and J 10 bases short, with 10 bases between. The CDR3 has 14 residues. CDR3 sequence reads: CASSLAGGESPLHF. In DNA, the CDR3 is TGTGCCAGCAGCTTAGCGGGGGGGGAGTCACCCCTCCACTTT. Combining the CDR3 with reference TRBV7-6 and TRBJ1-6 gives the whole variable domain GAGVSQSPRYKVTKRGQDVALRCDPISGHVSLYWYRQALGQGPEFLTYFNYEAQQDKSGLPNDRFSAERPEGSISTLTIQRTEQRDSAMYRCASSLAGGESPLHFGNGTRLTVT.

The gene calls are TRBV2 and TRBJ2-6; D is perhaps TRBD1 (6 bases). Trimming removed 3 bases at V and 0 bases at J, with 6 bases between. CDR3 size: 15 residues. Germline CDR1 reads SNHLY; CDR2 reads FYNNEI. The CDR3 loop is CASSEDSSGANVLTF. The CDR3 nucleotides read TGTGCCAGCAGTGAGGACAGCTCTGGGGCCAACGTCCTGACTTTC.

V and J are TRBV19 and TRBJ1-6; D possibly corresponds to TRBD1 (5 bases). The CDR3 consists of 12 residues. V shed 6 bases and J shed 9 bases, with 9 bases lying between them. Germline V gives CDR1 LNHDA, CDR2 SQIVND (reference sequence). The CDR3 loop is CASSLGGSPLHF. Written as DNA, the CDR3 is TGTGCCAGTAGCTTGGGGGGTTCACCCCTCCACTTT. The complete variable domain, with remaining parts taken from reference TRBV19 and TRBJ1-6, reads DGGITQSPKYLFRKEGQNVTLSCEQNLNHDAMYWYRQDPGQGLRLIYYSQIVNDFQKGDIAEGYSVSREKKESFPLTVTSAQKNPTAFYLCASSLGGSPLHFGNGTRLTVT.

The chain recombines TRBV4-1 with TRBJ2-2; D gene ambiguous. CDR1 MGHRA and CDR2 YSYEKL come from the germline V gene. V shed 4 bases and J shed 1 base, with 13 bases lying between them. The CDR3 has 16 amino acids. The DNA of the CDR3 is TGCGCCAGCAGCCCCCGACAACAATTGAACACCGGGGAGCTGTTTTTT. Its translation is CASSPRQQLNTGELFF.

The gene calls are TRBV6-6 and TRBJ2-7; a possible D gene is TRBD2 (5 bases). Trimming pared 0 bases from V and 2 bases from J, leaving 14 bases between. Germline V CDR1 and CDR2: MNHNY, SVGAGI (reference sequence). This CDR3 contains 16 residues. The CDR3 reads CASSYSSRRSTYEQYF. CDR3 nucleotides: TGTGCCAGCAGTTACTCTTCTAGGAGGAGTACCTACGAGCAGTACTTC.

This sequence joins TRBV18 and TRBJ1-1; D is unclear. Trimming left V 1 base short and J 2 bases short, with 14 bases between. The germline CDR1 and CDR2 sequences are KGHSH and LQKENI. The CDR3 sequence is 16 residues long. The CDR3 region is CASSPRLGRSNTEAFF. The CDR3 region has the DNA TGTGCCAGCTCACCACGCTTGGGGAGAAGTAACACTGAAGCTTTCTTT.

The chain has TRBV27 and TRBJ1-2, with D possibly being TRBD1 (6 bases). CDR1 and CDR2 from the germline V gene are MNHEY and SMNVEV (reference sequence). The V gene lost 9 bases and the J gene lost 3 bases, with 11 bases spanning the gap. This CDR3 spans 12 amino acids. CDR3 DNA sequence: TGTGCCAGTTACACAGGGTACTATGGCTACACCTTC. This encodes CASYTGYYGYTF.

This clone was detected only once. The chain recombines TRBV7-9 with TRBJ2-5; 8 bases match TRBD2. This CDR3 contains 14 residues. Germline V gene data show CDR1 as SEHNR and CDR2 as FQNEAQ (reference sequence). With 5 bases clipped from V and 5 bases from J, the junction kept 7 bases outside the gene matches. CDR3 region: CASSLGGAGETQYF. DNA for the CDR3: TGTGCCAGCAGCCTCGGGGGGGCAGGGGAGACCCAGTACTTC.

The genes are TRBV11-2 and TRBJ1-2, with no clear D. The V gene lost 0 bases and the J gene lost 5 bases, with 4 bases spanning the gap. CDR1 and CDR2 from the germline V gene are SGHAT and FQNNGV. There are 12 residues in the CDR3. CDR3 nucleotide sequence: TGTGCCAGCAGCTTAGATCGGTATGGCTACACCTTC. It encodes CASSLDRYGYTF.

The chain employs TRBV7-2 and TRBJ2-6; 8 bases agree with TRBD1. The CDR3 runs to 17 residues. The V gene end was trimmed by 2 bases and the J gene end by 2 bases; junction bases not matched to a gene: 5. CDR1 is SGHTA, CDR2 FQGNSA, per germline. The CDR3 sequence: CASSLRQGPTGANVLTF. DNA of the CDR3: TGTGCCAGCAGCTTACGACAGGGGCCAACTGGGGCCAACGTCCTGACTTTC.

The V and J genes are TRBV19 and TRBJ2-7; D might be TRBD2 (6 bases). V shed 2 bases and J shed 2 bases, with 10 bases lying between them. The CDR3 runs to 14 residues. Germline CDR1 LNHDA, CDR2 SQIVND (reference sequence). The CDR3 region is CASSIPGATYEQYF. Written as DNA, the CDR3 is TGTGCCAGTAGTATACCGGGAGCGACCTACGAGCAGTACTTC.

In this sample, this clone turned up a few times. This chain joins TRBV12-3 or TRBV12-4 and TRBJ1-5; no reliable D call. V was shortened by 6 bases and J by 9 bases, with 15 bases between the two germline ends. This CDR3 contains 13 residues. CDR3 sequence reads: CASRLASHGPQHF. CDR3 bases: TGTGCCAGCAGGCTCGCGAGCCACGGGCCCCAGCATTTT.

The V call is TRBV19, the J call TRBJ2-7; TRBD2 might be the D (6 bases). CDR3 length equals 14 residues. With 3 bases removed from V and 2 bases from J, the gap between germline ends came to 11 bases. From germline, CDR1 is LNHDA and CDR2 SQIVND (reference sequence). The CDR3 DNA follows: TGTGCCAGTAGTATGGGATGGGGGGCCTACGAGCAGTACTTC. Its protein is CASSMGWGAYEQYF.

V gene TRBV12-5 combines with J gene TRBJ2-1; TRBD2 matches at 7 bases. Trimming removed 6 bases from V and 1 base from J; junction bases left unmatched: 6. There are 15 residues in the CDR3. Germline CDR1 reads LGHNT; CDR2 reads FRNRAP. CDR3 protein: CASGERGGSYNEQFF. CDR3 bases: TGTGCTAGTGGCGAGCGGGGAGGGTCCTACAATGAGCAGTTCTTC.

This clone was detected a few times. The genes are TRBV7-2 and TRBJ1-4; the D gene is possibly TRBD1 (6 bases). The V end was cut by 2 bases, the J end by 6 bases, with 16 bases between. The length of the CDR3 is 16 residues. Germline V gene lookup returns CDR1 SGHTA and CDR2 FQGNSA. In nucleotides, the CDR3 is TGTGCCAGCAGCTTAACCTTAGGGGGTTTGTATGAAAAACTGTTTTTT. Protein product: CASSLTLGGLYEKLFF.

V usage is TRBV6-5 and J usage is TRBJ1-3; D not certain. Germline V lookup: CDR1 MNHEY, CDR2 SVGAGI. The CDR3 is made up of 15 amino acids. With 2 bases removed from V and 0 bases from J, the gap between germline ends came to 8 bases. CDR3 amino acids: CASSYAGSSGNTIYF. In nucleotides, the CDR3 is TGTGCCAGCAGTTACGCCGGGAGCTCTGGAAACACCATATATTTT.